This is a list of T cell receptor beta chains from one sample in a study of blood T cells in healthy people across ages. MiXCR was run by TCRdb on the 5' RACE reads, yielding one entry per CDR3 protein. The sample has about 640,000 distinct CDR3 sequences; approximately 50% are singletons. Material: blood. The source is a man in his sixties in good health. CDR3s leave out the opening cysteine and the closing phenylalanine or tryptophan. Fields, in order: CDR3 length, V gene, J gene, CDR3 protein.

13	TRBV19	TRBJ2-1	ASSMRGHGGNEQF
14	TRBV29-1	TRBJ2-3	SVGDDGTEFTDTQY
13	TRBV20-1	TRBJ2-3	SAQLGRGGKDTQY
12	TRBV10-3	TRBJ2-1	AISVSSAGNEQF
15	TRBV6-6	TRBJ2-1	ASSYGKTLFRYTEQF
14	TRBV15	TRBJ2-1	ATSQERTGGWDEQF
11	TRBV29-1	TRBJ2-1	SVGQGGWYEQF
13	TRBV5-1	TRBJ2-3	ASSFASGEEDTQY
14	TRBV6-6	TRBJ2-6	ASILRQVSGANVLT
12	TRBV6-6	TRBJ2-5	ASTRGRSPETQY
11	TRBV29-1	TRBJ2-1	SVGGQGVYEQF
10	TRBV12-5	TRBJ2-5	ASGTTVGSQY
14	TRBV3-1	TRBJ2-1	ASSPRRGRPWNEQF
15	TRBV12-5	TRBJ1-4	ASAKPGSARDNEKLF
13	TRBV7-9	TRBJ2-1	ASSPRGLYDNEQF
12	TRBV7-2	TRBJ2-7	ASSLNLRSYEQY
11	TRBV24-1	TRBJ1-5	ATSGGVNQPQH
13	TRBV28	TRBJ2-6	ASSLSSAGANVLT